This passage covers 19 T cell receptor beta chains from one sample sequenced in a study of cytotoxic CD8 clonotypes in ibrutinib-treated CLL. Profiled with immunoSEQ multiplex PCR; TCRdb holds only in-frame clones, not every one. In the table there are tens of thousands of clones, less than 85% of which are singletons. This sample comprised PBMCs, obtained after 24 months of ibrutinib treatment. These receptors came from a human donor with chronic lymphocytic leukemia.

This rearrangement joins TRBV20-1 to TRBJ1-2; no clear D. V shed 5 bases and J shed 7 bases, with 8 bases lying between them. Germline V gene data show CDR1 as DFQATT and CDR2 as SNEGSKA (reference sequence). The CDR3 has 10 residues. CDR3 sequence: CSAPDFGYTF. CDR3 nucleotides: TGCAGTGCTCCCGACTTTGGCTACACCTTC.

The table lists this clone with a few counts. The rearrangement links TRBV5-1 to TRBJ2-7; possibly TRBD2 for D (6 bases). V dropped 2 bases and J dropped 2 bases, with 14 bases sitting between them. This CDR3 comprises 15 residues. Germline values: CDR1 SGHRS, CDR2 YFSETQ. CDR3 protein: CASSFLTGSTYEQYF. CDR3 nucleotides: TGCGCCAGCAGCTTCCTGACCGGGAGTACCTACGAGCAGTACTTC.

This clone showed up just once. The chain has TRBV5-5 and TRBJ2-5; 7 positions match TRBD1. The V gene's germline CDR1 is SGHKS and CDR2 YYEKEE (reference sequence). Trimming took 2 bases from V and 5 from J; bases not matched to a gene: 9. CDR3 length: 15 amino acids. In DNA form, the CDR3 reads TGTGCCAGCAGCTTCGTAGACAGGGAACGGGAGACCCAGTACTTC. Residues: CASSFVDRERETQYF.

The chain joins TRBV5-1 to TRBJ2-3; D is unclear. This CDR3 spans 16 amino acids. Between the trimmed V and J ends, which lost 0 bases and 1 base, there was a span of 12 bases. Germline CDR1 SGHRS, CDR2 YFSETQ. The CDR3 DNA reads TGCGCCAGCAGCTTGGAAGGCAGCTCCGGCACAGATACGCAGTATTTT. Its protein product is CASSLEGSSGTDTQYF.

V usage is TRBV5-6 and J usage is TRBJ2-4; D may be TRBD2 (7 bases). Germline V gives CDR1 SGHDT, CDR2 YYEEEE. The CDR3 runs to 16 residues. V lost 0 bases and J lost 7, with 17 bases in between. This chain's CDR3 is CASSLAPGGAFNIQYF. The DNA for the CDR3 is TGTGCCAGCAGCTTGGCCCCGGGGGGCGCGTTTAACATTCAGTACTTC.

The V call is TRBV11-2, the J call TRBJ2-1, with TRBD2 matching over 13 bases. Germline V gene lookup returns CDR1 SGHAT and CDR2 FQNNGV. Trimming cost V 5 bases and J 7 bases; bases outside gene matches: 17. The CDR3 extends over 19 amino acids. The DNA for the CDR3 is TGTGCCAGCAGCCCTAGGGGACAGGGATGGACTAGCGGGAGTAATGAGCAGTTCTTC. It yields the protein CASSPRGQGWTSGSNEQFF.

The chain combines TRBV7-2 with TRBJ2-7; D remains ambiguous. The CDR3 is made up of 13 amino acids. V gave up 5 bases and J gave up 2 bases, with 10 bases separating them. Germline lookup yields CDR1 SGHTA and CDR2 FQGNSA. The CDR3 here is CASSRGGPYEQYF. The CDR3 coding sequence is TGTGCCAGCAGCCGCGGCGGTCCCTACGAGCAGTACTTC.

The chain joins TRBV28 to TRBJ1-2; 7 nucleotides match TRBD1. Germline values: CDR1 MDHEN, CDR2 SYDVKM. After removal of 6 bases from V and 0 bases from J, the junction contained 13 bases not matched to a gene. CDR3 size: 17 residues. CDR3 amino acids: CASSRGDSPDPNYGYTF. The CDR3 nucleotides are TGTGCCAGCAGCAGAGGGGACAGCCCTGACCCTAACTATGGCTACACCTTC.

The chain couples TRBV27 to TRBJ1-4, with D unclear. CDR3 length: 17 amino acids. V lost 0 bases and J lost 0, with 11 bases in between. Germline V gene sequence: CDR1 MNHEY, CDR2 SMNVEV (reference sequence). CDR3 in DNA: TGTGCCAGCAGTTTATCGGTACAGTATGCAACTAATGAAAAACTGTTTTTT. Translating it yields CASSLSVQYATNEKLFF. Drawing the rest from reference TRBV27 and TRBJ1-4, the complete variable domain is EAQVTQNPRYLITVTGKKLTVTCSQNMNHEYMSWYRQDPGLGLRQIYYSMNVEVTDKGDVPEGYKVSRKEKRNFPLILESPSPNQTSLYFCASSLSVQYATNEKLFFGSGTQLSVL.

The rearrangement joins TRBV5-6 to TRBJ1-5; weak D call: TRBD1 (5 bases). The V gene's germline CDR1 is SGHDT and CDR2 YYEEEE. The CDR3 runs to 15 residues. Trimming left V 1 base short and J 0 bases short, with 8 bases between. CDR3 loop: CASSLRTPSNQPQHF. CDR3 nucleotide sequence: TGTGCCAGCAGCTTGCGGACACCTAGCAATCAGCCCCAGCATTTT.

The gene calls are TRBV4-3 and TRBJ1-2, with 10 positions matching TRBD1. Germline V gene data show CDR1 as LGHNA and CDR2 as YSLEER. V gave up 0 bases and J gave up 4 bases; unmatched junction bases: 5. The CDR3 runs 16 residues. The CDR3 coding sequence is TGCGCCAGCAGCCAAGAGGGGGACAGGGGATTCTATGGCTACACCTTC. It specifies CASSQEGDRGFYGYTF.

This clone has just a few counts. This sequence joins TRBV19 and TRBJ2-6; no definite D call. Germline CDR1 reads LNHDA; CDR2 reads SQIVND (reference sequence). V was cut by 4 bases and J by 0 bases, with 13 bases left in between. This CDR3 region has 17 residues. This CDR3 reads CASSSPSPSSGANVLTF. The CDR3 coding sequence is TGTGCCAGTAGTAGCCCCTCTCCAAGCTCTGGGGCCAACGTCCTGACTTTC.

Written as DNA, the CDR3 is TGTGCCTGGAAGGGGGGTGTGACAGGCGGTGGGGAAGCTTTCTTT. Its protein is CAWKGGVTGGGEAFF. J is TRBJ1-1 and V is TRBV30; perhaps TRBD1 as D (6 bases). The V and J ends lost 4 bases and 8 bases respectively, with 23 bases between them. CDR1 and CDR2 from the germline V gene are GTSNPN and SVGIG (reference sequence). The CDR3 extends over 15 amino acids.

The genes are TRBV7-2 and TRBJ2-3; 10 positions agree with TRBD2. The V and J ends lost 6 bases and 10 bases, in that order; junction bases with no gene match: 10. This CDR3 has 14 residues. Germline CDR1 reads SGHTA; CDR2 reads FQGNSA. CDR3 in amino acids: CASSSGGWDGAQYF. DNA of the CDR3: TGTGCCAGCAGTAGCGGGGGGTGGGATGGTGCGCAGTATTTT. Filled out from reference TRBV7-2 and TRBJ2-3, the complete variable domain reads GAGVSQSPSNKVTEKGKDVELRCDPISGHTALYWYRQSLGQGLEFLIYFQGNSAPDKSGLPSDRFSAERTGGSVSTLTIQRTQQEDSAVYLCASSSGGWDGAQYFGPGTRLTVL.

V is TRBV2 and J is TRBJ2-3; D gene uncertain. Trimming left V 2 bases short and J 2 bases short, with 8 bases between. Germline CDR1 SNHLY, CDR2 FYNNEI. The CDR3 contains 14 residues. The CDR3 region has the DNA TGTGCCAGCAGTGAAACCGGGTTCACAGATACGCAGTATTTT. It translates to CASSETGFTDTQYF.

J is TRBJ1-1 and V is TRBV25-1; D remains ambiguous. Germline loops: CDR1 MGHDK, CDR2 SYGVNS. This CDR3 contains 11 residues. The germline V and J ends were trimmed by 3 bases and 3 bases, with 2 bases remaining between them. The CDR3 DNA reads TGTGCCAGCAGTGACCACACTGAAGCTTTCTTT. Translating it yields CASSDHTEAFF.

CDR3 nucleotides: TGCAGCGTCGGGATAGTGGCCTACGAGCAGTACTTC. Amino acid sequence: CSVGIVAYEQYF. The rearrangement uses TRBV29-1 and TRBJ2-7, with D tentatively TRBD2 (5 bases). The CDR3 runs to 12 residues. V lost 6 bases and J 2 bases, leaving 11 bases between the germline ends. Per germline, CDR1 SQVTM and CDR2 ANQGSEA.

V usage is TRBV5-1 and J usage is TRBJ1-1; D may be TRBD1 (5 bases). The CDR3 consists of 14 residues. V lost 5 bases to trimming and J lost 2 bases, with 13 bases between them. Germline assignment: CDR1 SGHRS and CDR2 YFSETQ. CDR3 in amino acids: CASRLGTVNTEAFF. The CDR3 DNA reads TGCGCCAGCAGACTCGGGACGGTCAACACTGAAGCTTTCTTT.

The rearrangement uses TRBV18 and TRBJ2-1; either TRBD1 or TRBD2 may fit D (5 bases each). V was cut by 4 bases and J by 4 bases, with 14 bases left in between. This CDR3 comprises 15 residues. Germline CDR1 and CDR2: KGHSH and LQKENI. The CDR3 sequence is CASSRWDPHYNEQFF. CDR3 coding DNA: TGTGCCAGCTCACGGTGGGACCCACATTACAATGAGCAGTTCTTC.